This paragraph covers one T cell receptor (beta chain) sequence. This clonotype was seen repeatedly, ten times or more. What this receptor recognizes is not known. No qualities accompany the bases; no much larger clone lies one base away. The TCR beta CDR3 regions were amplified from RNA transcripts. For the first round of RT-PCR on the TCR CDR3, the HTBI primer set was used together with the Qiagen OneStep RT-PCR kit. Libraries were constructed in a second round of multiplex PCR, after which size selection and purification were performed. Libraries were sequenced paired-end with 100 bp reads on an Illumina HiSeq2000. In the source study's methods: SOAPnuke was used to process the raw data, removing reads that contained adapters or uncalled bases, had a mean Phred below 15, or lacked an exact match to the constant primer or identifier. COPE v1.2.5 was used to merge high-quality paired reads, and clonotypes were defined as unique nucleotide sequences. MiTCR v1.1 was used to align clonotypes to the IMGT TRBV, TRBD and TRBJ reference segments. Analysis was restricted to V-J combinations with a frequency above 0.0001, which covered 99% to 99.2% of repertoires. A TCS score was defined as the ratio between F50 (clonal expansion) and ExV (chaos), using BLOSUM62-based TCRdist between CDR3 peptides within each V-J. Welch's t-statistics and random forest reduced approximately 520 V-J features to 10 to 15, which were used in a naive Bayes classifier (R e1071). TCRdb reran the public reads through fastp at Q25 and MiXCR, keeping productive beta chains. Identical CDR3 protein sequences are pooled into one entry, listed with their most common genes and DNA. The V and J calls, along with clone size, are taken from TCRdb and not from the paper's own processing. The sample yields approximately 590,000 distinct CDR3 sequences; approximately 14% were counted once. About 7% of the sample comes from the top ten.

Its CDR3 holds 18 amino acids, cysteine through phenylalanine. Only the CDR3 portion is preserved as DNA: 54 bases, with reading frame beginning at the first base. Compared with germline, V lacks 2 bases and J lacks 1 base; bases without a gene match: 9. Via the germline V gene, CDR1 is LGHNA and CDR2 YSLEER. Stable Graves' hyperthyroidism was defined as no progression to ophthalmopathy during 18 months of follow-up. Hyperthyroidism patients were aged 18 to 65 years and newly diagnosed, with disease duration of less than 2 months. The study excluded patients with uncontrolled infections, other autoimmune diseases, pregnancy or lactation. Diagnoses were based on clinical symptoms, serum thyroxine and TRAb, thyroid ultrasound and orbital computed tomography. PBMCs were separated from roughly 10 ml of fresh peripheral blood using Ficoll-Paque density gradient centrifugation. Total RNA was extracted using Trizol reagent, and RNA quality was assessed on an Agilent 2100 Bioanalyzer.

These data are taken from a study of T cells in Graves' hyperthyroidism and ophthalmopathy (dated by TCRdb to about 2019). As for the study more broadly: Peripheral blood samples were taken at initial diagnosis, before any treatment was given. To identify TCR V-J signatures that set the groups apart, the researchers used a discovery cohort of more than 95 patients, made up of some 41 with Graves' ophthalmopathy and 57 with stable Graves' hyperthyroidism. Prospective prediction of ophthalmopathy was tested in an independent validation cohort consisting of fewer than 20 hyperthyroidism patients and around 16 patients who later progressed to ophthalmopathy. The 90 or so discovery patients were randomly split 7:3 into training and test sets. The study also compared thyroid tissue and blood T-cell repertoires from over 5 Graves' hyperthyroidism patients. After sampling, hyperthyroidism patients received methimazole starting at 30 mg daily, and ophthalmopathy patients received high-dose intravenous methylprednisolone. The paper describes TCR Vbeta CDR3 sequencing of 120 to 150 peripheral blood samples, made up of fewer than 50 ophthalmopathy patients, 70 to 80 hyperthyroidism patients and roughly 17 progressor patients. What the work shows at the level of the full study, not this receptor alone: A 13 V-J signature model separated ophthalmopathy from stable hyperthyroidism, with over 85% sensitivity and about 81% specificity in cross-validation and 80%/75% in testing. Most expanded thyroid clonotypes (frequency above 0.001) were also detected in blood, a finding suggesting that blood repertoires may reflect thyroid immune responses. In validation, the model predicted progression to ophthalmopathy with approximately 70% sensitivity and approximately 78% specificity, a median of approximately 6.5 months before onset. No statistical method was used to fix the sample size in advance, and group allocation was not hidden from the investigators.

The clonotype comes from a woman aged 30 to 39 with Graves' hyperthyroidism. What was sequenced was blood. The receptor chain draws on TRBV4-3 and TRBJ1-1; 11 central bases correspond to TRBD1. Here is the DNA: TGCGCCAGCAGCCAAACAATATCGGGACAGGGGGAGAACACTGAAGCTTTCTTT. Its coded protein is CASSQTISGQGENTEAFF.